This T cell receptor (beta chain) is drawn from a study of blood T cell repertoires in COVID-19. Study overall: Sample material is recorded as cDNA or gDNA derived from T cells, B-cell-depleted T cells, or PBMCs.

This clone is a singleton in its sample. The CDR3 spans 13 residues. The V gene lost 2 bases and the J gene lost 4 bases, with 6 bases spanning the gap. Germline V gene data show CDR1 as MDHEN and CDR2 as SYDVKM. Measured with immunoSEQ multiplex PCR; TCRdb has only the in-frame clones, and not every one. The table lists approximately 200,000 clones, roughly 80% of them singletons. The chain has TRBV28 and TRBJ1-5; D ambiguous. Sequenced input: peripheral blood. This TCR was recovered from a human donor in a cohort sampled during active COVID-19. The CDR3 protein is CASSLPENQPQHF. The CDR3 DNA is TGTGCCAGCAGTTTACCAGAAAATCAGCCCCAGCATTTT.